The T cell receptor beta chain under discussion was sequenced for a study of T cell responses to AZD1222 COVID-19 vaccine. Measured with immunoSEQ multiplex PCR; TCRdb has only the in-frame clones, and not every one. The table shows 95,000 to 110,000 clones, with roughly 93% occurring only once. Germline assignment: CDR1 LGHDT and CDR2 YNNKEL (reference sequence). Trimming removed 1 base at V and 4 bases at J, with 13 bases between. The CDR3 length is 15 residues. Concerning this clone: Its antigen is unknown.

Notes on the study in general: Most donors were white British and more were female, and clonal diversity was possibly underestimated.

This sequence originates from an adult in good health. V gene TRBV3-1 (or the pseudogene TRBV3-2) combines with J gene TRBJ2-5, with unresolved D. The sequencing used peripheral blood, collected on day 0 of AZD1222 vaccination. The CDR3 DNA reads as TGTGCCAGCAGCCAAGCCCTCAGGTTGCTAGAGACCCAGTACTTC. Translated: CASSQALRLLETQYF.